Listed below are T cell receptor beta chains from one sample, sequenced in a study of control samples from healthy donors and cancer patients. Assay: immunoSEQ multiplex PCR; the TCRdb copy retains only in-frame clones and omits some. This sample has 130,000 or so clones, with more than 70% found just once. Sequenced: blood. The receptors derive from a man in his sixties in good health. Both conserved end residues are part of each CDR3. D genes are given only for firm matches. Clone size, where shown, is once, few, many, or a class for clones that have expanded.

TGTGCCAGCAGTTCGTTACAGGGGTCTCCTTACGGAAACACCATATATTTT,CASSSLQGSPYGNTIYF,-,TRBV28,TRBD1,TRBJ1-3
TGTGCCAGCAGCTTAGCGAACAGCTACGAGCAGTACTTC,CASSLANSYEQYF,-,TRBV7-2,-,TRBJ2-7
TGTGCCAGCAGACAGGGGGCTGGGGACACCGGGGAGCTGTTTTTT,CASRQGAGDTGELFF,few,TRBV11-3,TRBD1,TRBJ2-2
TGTGCCAGCAGCTTAGAGTCCGGGCTCGGGGAAGAGACCCAGTACTTC,CASSLESGLGEETQYF,-,TRBV7-6,-,TRBJ2-5
TGTGCCAGTAGCCCAAGGAGCGGGGGTGAGACCCAGTACTTC,CASSPRSGGETQYF,-,TRBV7-2,TRBD2,TRBJ2-5
TGTGCCAGTAGTCCCGGGTGGACTAATGAAAAACTGTTTTTT,CASSPGWTNEKLFF,-,TRBV19,-,TRBJ1-4
TGTGCCAGCAGTGTGTACACCGGGGAGCTGTTTTTT,CASSVYTGELFF,few,TRBV12-3/TRBV12-4,-,TRBJ2-2
TGTGCCAGCAGCTACAACGACGGTGGCTACACCTTC,CASSYNDGGYTF,few,TRBV12-3/TRBV12-4,-,TRBJ1-2
TGTGCCAGCAGCTCGGCCGGGACCTTTAGAAACACCATATATTTT,CASSSAGTFRNTIYF,-,TRBV5-6,-,TRBJ1-3
TGTGCCAGCAGCTTAGCAAGGGGCCTCGGGGAGCTGTTTTTT,CASSLARGLGELFF,-,TRBV7-2,-,TRBJ2-2
TGTGCCAGCAGCGTAGATTCCCAAGCCCATTCACCCCTCCACTTT,CASSVDSQAHSPLHF,-,TRBV9,-,TRBJ1-6
TGTGCCACCAGCAGAGGTAAAGAGACCCAGTACTTC,CATSRGKETQYF,-,TRBV15,-,TRBJ2-5
TGTGCCAGCAGTTTTTTCGGCTTGAACACTGAAGCTTTCTTT,CASSFFGLNTEAFF,-,TRBV28,-,TRBJ1-1
TGTGCCAGCAGCGAATATTTAGATACGCAGTATTTT,CASSEYLDTQYF,-,TRBV9,-,TRBJ2-3
TGTGCCAGCAGCGTAATAGGAGCGGCAGATACGCAGTATTTT,CASSVIGAADTQYF,-,TRBV9,-,TRBJ2-3
TGTGCCAGCAGCTTTGGGCAGAAAGAGACCCAGTACTTC,CASSFGQKETQYF,-,TRBV7-2,-,TRBJ2-5
TGTGCCAGCAGTAGGGACAGCTCTGGGGCCAACGTCCTGACTTTC,CASSRDSSGANVLTF,once,TRBV7-2,TRBD1,TRBJ2-6
TGTGCCACCTCGAGTGAAAAACTGTTTTTT,CATSSEKLFF,-,TRBV28,-,TRBJ1-4
TGTGCCAGCAGCTACCGGGACAGGGGGGAAGGCTACACCTTC,CASSYRDRGEGYTF,once,TRBV7-2,TRBD1,TRBJ1-2
TGTGCCAGCAGTCGGGCTGAGAACACTGAAGCTTTCTTT,CASSRAENTEAFF,-,TRBV2,-,TRBJ1-1
TGTGCCATCAATGACAGGGACCCCTACAATGAGCAGTTCTTC,CAINDRDPYNEQFF,-,TRBV10-3,TRBD1,TRBJ2-1
TGTGCCACCAGTGATACTGGACAGTCGCACACTGAAGCTTTCTTT,CATSDTGQSHTEAFF,-,TRBV24-1,-,TRBJ1-1